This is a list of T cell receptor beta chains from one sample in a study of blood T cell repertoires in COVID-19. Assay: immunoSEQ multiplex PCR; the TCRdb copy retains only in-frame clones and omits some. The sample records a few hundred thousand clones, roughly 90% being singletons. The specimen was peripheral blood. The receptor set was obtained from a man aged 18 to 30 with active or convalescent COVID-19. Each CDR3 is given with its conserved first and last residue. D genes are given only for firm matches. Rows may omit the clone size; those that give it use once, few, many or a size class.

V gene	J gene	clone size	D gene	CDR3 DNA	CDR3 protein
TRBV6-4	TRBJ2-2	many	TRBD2	TGTGCCAGCAGTGTTAGCGGGAGTGACACCGGGGAGCTGTTTTTT	CASSVSGSDTGELFF
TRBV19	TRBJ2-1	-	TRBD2	TGTGCCAGTAGTATCCCTCCGACTAGCGGGGCGGTGGTTGAGCAGTTCTTC	CASSIPPTSGAVVEQFF
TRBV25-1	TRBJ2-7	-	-	TGTGCCAGCAGTGTCCAGGGGTTACTCGAGCAGTACTTC	CASSVQGLLEQYF
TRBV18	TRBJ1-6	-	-	TGTGCCAGCTCACCAAACAGGATTCTGGATAATTCACCCCTCCACTTT	CASSPNRILDNSPLHF
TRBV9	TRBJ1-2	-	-	TGTGCCAGCAGGTCGGGGATCTATGGCTACACCTTC	CASRSGIYGYTF
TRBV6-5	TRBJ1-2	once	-	TGTGCCAGCAGTTACCAGGGAGGTCTTTCTGGCTACACCTTC	CASSYQGGLSGYTF
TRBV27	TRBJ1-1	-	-	TGTGCCAGCAGCCTTAACAGGGCTACTGAAGCTTTCTTT	CASSLNRATEAFF
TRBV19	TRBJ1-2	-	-	TGTGCCAGTAGTATTATGGAAGCGGGCTACACCTTC	CASSIMEAGYTF
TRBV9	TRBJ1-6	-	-	TGTGCCAGCAGCCTTAGGACGGGGGGGAATTCACCCCTCCACTTT	CASSLRTGGNSPLHF
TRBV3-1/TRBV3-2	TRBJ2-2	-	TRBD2	TGTGCCAGCAGCCAAGATGGTAGCGGGGGACCGGGCGGGGAGCTGTTTTTT	CASSQDGSGGPGGELFF
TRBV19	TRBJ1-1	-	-	TGTGCCAGTAGTTTGGGACACTGGGTCACTGAAGCTTTCTTT	CASSLGHWVTEAFF
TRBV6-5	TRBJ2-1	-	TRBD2	TGTGCCAGCAGTCTTTGGACTAGCGCCCCTTATGAGCAGTTCTTC	CASSLWTSAPYEQFF
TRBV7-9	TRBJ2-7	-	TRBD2	TGTGCCAGCAGCCGACCTACTAGCGGGGAGTACGAGCAGTACTTC	CASSRPTSGEYEQYF
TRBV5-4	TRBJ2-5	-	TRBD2	TGTGCCAGCAGTTTCTTTAGCGGGGGGGGAGAGACCCAGTACTTC	CASSFFSGGGETQYF
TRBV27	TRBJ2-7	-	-	TGTGCCAGCAGGACGGGCTACGAGCAGTACTTC	CASRTGYEQYF
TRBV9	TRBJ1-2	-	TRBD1	TGTGCCAGCAGCGTAGTTGGACAGGGGGGGTTAAGTGATGGCTACACCTTC	CASSVVGQGGLSDGYTF
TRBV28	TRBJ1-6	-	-	TGTGCCAGCAGTTTGGGAGCGGACGTAGATAATTCACCCCTCCACTTT	CASSLGADVDNSPLHF
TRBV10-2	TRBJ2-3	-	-	TGCGCCAGCAGTGAAACTAGCACAGATACGCAGTATTTT	CASSETSTDTQYF
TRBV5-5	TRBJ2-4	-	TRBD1	TGTGCCAGCAGCTTCTGGGGACAGGGTTACATTCAGTACTTC	CASSFWGQGYIQYF
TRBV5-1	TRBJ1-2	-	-	TGCGCCAGCAGCCTCGAACCAGGTCGCGACTATGGCTACACCTTC	CASSLEPGRDYGYTF
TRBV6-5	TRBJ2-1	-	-	TGTGCCAGCAGCCTTGGGGGGGCGGGGAATGAGCAGTTCTTC	CASSLGGAGNEQFF
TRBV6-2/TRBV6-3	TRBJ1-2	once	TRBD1	TGTGCCAGCAGTTACTCGAGCGGGACAGGGGCGCATGGCTACACCTTC	CASSYSSGTGAHGYTF
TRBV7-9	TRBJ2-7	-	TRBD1	TGTGCCAGCAGCTTTGGACAGGGGGCGTTTGACGAGCAGTACTTC	CASSFGQGAFDEQYF
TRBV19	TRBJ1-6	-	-	TGTGCCAGTAGTATGACAGCCGAATCAAATTCACCCCTCCACTTT	CASSMTAESNSPLHF
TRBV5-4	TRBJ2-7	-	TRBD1	TGTGCCAGCAGCTCTAGGACAGGTGTTAACGAGCAGTACTTC	CASSSRTGVNEQYF
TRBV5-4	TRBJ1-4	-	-	TGTGCCAGCAGCTTGGGATTAGGACAGCAAAATGAAAAACTGTTTTTT	CASSLGLGQQNEKLFF
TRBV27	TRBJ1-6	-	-	TGTGCCAGCAGTTTACTAAATTCACCCCTCCACTTT	CASSLLNSPLHF
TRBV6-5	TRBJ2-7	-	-	TGTGCCATACGTTTGGAGGGCCTAACCTACGAGCAGTACTTC	CAIRLEGLTYEQYF
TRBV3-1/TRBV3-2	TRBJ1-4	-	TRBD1	TGTGCCAGCAGCCTGAGGACAGGGACTAATGAAAAACTGTTTTTT	CASSLRTGTNEKLFF
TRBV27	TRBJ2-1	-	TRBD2	TGTGCCAGCAGCCAGACTAGCGGGAGACGCAATGAGCAGTTCTTC	CASSQTSGRRNEQFF
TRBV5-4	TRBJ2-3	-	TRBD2	TGTGCCAGCAGCACATCTAGCGGGGGAAGAGATACGCAGTATTTT	CASSTSSGGRDTQYF
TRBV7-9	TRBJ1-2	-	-	TGTGCCAGCAGCTTAGCGGTGCAGGGTGACTATGGCTACACCTTC	CASSLAVQGDYGYTF
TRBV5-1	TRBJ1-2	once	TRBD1	TGCGCCAGCAGCGCCAAATCAGGGGGCAATGGCTACACCTTC	CASSAKSGGNGYTF
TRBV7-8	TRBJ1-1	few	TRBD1	TGTGCCAGCAGCTTAGCAATTGGACAGGGGATTCCTGAAGCTTTCTTT	CASSLAIGQGIPEAFF
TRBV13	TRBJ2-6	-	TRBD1	TGTGCCAGCAGCTTGGGACAGGGGGCAAATGGGGCCAACGTCCTGACTTTC	CASSLGQGANGANVLTF
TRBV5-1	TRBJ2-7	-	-	TGCGCCAGCAGCCCTTCACAGGGAACCTACGAGCAGTACTTC	CASSPSQGTYEQYF
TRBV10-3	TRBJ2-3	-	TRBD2	TGTGCCATCAGTTCAGCTAGCGGGGGTTCACTTGCAGATACGCAGTATTTT	CAISSASGGSLADTQYF
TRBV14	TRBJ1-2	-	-	TGTGCCAGCAGCCAAGGAGAGGTTGGCTACACCTTC	CASSQGEVGYTF
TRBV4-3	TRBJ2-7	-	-	TGCGCCAGCAGCCAGAAACGGGACTTCCTGCCCTACGAGCAGTACTTC	CASSQKRDFLPYEQYF
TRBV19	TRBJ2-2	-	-	TGTGCCAGTAGTGACCCAGGGTCCTACACCGGGGAGCTGTTTTTT	CASSDPGSYTGELFF
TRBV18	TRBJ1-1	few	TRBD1	TGTGCCAGCTCATTAAGGACAGGGTCAACTGAAGCTTTCTTT	CASSLRTGSTEAFF
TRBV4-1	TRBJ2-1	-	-	TGCGCCAGCAGCCCTATGGAGAGCTCCTACAATGAGCAGTTCTTC	CASSPMESSYNEQFF
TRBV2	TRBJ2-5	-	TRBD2	TGTGCCAGCAGTACCGGACTAGCGGGGGTCGGGGGGTACTTC	CASSTGLAGVGGYF
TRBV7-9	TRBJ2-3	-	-	TGTGCCAGCAGCTTAGTCTCAGATACGCAGTATTTT	CASSLVSDTQYF
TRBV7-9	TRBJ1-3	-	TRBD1	TGTGCCAGCAGACCTCCCCCCGGGGGACAGGGATTACACACCATATATTTT	CASRPPPGGQGLHTIYF
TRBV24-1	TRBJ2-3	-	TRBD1	TGTGCCACCAGTGTTGCAGGGGGCAGCACAGATACGCAGTATTTT	CATSVAGGSTDTQYF
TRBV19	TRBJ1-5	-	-	TGTGCCAGTAGTATTACCCGGAATCAGCCCCAGCATTTT	CASSITRNQPQHF
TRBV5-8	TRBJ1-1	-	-	TGTGCCAGCAGCTTGGCGAGCGGGACGAGGGAAGCTTTCTTT	CASSLASGTREAFF
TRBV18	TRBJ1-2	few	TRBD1	TGTGCCAGCTCACCAGACGGGACAGGGAATGGCTACACCTTC	CASSPDGTGNGYTF